This TCR beta chain was documented in a study of blood T cell repertoires in COVID-19. Background on the study: Sample material is recorded as cDNA or gDNA derived from T cells, B-cell-depleted T cells, or PBMCs.

Original methodology: By means of reference gene primer amplification, nucleated cell counts were estimated. Repertoires were generated with immunoSEQ multiplex PCR, while TCRdb's copy carries only in-frame clones and drops some. V and J calls and clone size are as listed in that table; D and trimming were resolved from the DNA. The sample lists roughly 120,000 clones, 83% occurring once. The CDR3 has 15 amino acids. Deletions cut 2 bases from V and 5 bases from J, with 15 bases between. The germline V gene has CDR1 MNHEY and CDR2 SVGAGI. This clonotype was obtained from a man in his thirties or forties with acute or convalescent COVID-19. The chain couples TRBV6-5 to TRBJ1-2; D is unresolved. The sequencing sample was made of peripheral blood. CDR3 coding DNA: TGTGCCAGCAGTTACGCTCGGGATACCAGATATGGCTACACCTTC. Translated, it gives CASSYARDTRYGYTF.